The 5 T cell receptor beta chains in this list originate from one sample, sequenced in a study of T cell responses to AZD1222 COVID-19 vaccine. Using immunoSEQ multiplex PCR, the repertoire was profiled, and TCRdb retains in-frame clones only, with some absent. This repertoire shows some 120,000 clones, approximately 86% found once; its top ten account for 12%. The specimen comprised peripheral blood, sampled on day 0 of AZD1222 vaccination. All receptors derive from an adult in good health.

This sequence joins TRBV5-6 and TRBJ2-5; 7 nucleotides line up with TRBD2. The CDR3 totals 15 residues. Germline loops: CDR1 SGHDT, CDR2 YYEEEE. After removal of 3 bases from V and 5 bases from J, the junction contained 10 bases not matched to a gene. Written as DNA, the CDR3 is TGTGCCAGCAGCTGGGGCGGGGGTCCGGGGGAGACCCAGTACTTC. This sequence encodes CASSWGGGPGETQYF.

The gene calls are TRBV7-8 and TRBJ1-5; D call uncertain. V was shortened by 0 bases and J by 4 bases, with 13 bases between the two germline ends. CDR1 and CDR2 (germline): SGHVS, FQNEAQ. CDR3 size: 16 residues. CDR3 residues: CASSLAPPGSNQPQHF. DNA of the CDR3: TGTGCCAGCAGCTTAGCGCCACCTGGGTCTAATCAGCCCCAGCATTTT.

CDR3: CASSQSRLEEVYGYTF. As DNA, the CDR3 is TGTGCCAGCAGCCAATCCCGGTTAGAGGAGGTCTATGGCTACACCTTC. The rearrangement uses TRBV14 and TRBJ1-2, with D unresolved. This CDR3 has 16 amino acids. V dropped 2 bases and J dropped 4 bases, with 17 bases sitting between them. CDR1 is SGHDN and CDR2 is FVKESK in the germline V gene.

This rearrangement joins TRBV5-1 to TRBJ2-3; TRBD1 might be the D (6 bases). The V gene's germline CDR1 is SGHRS and CDR2 YFSETQ. V lost 0 bases to trimming and J lost 4 bases, with 9 bases between them. This CDR3 region has 14 residues. Here the CDR3 DNA reads TGCGCCAGCAGCTTGGTCCCAGGGGCAGATACGCAGTATTTT. Its protein product is CASSLVPGADTQYF.

The chain links TRBV5-4 to TRBJ1-4; 8 nucleotides line up with TRBD1. The length of the CDR3 is 15 residues. Germline loops: CDR1 SGHNT, CDR2 YYREEE (reference sequence). With 4 bases clipped from V and 8 bases from J, the junction kept 10 bases outside the gene matches. The CDR3 reads CASSAGQGLGEKLFF. CDR3 DNA: TGTGCCAGCAGCGCCGGACAGGGTTTAGGAGAAAAACTGTTTTTT.